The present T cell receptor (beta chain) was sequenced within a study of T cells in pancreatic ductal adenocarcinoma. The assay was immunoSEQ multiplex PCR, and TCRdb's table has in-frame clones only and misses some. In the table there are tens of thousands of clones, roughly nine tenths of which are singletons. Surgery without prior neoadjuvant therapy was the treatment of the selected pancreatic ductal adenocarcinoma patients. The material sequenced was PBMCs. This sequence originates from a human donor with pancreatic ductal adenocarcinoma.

The CDR3 region is CASSFAGGSEQYF. In DNA form, the CDR3 reads TGTGCCAGCAGCTTCGCAGGGGGCAGCGAGCAGTACTTC. This rearrangement joins TRBV7-6 to TRBJ2-7; 8 nucleotides align to TRBD1. V trimming: 3 bases; J trimming: 6 bases; junction bases outside the gene matches: 4. CDR1 and CDR2 (germline): SGHVS, FNYEAQ. CDR3 size: 13 residues.